This T cell receptor (beta chain) derives from a study of identifying expanded T cells in peripheral blood. Clones were sequenced by immunoSEQ multiplex PCR, and TCRdb holds only the in-frame ones, with some missing. The repertoire has tens of thousands of clones, around 90% of them found once; the top ten carry 5.5% to 7%. There are 15 residues in the CDR3. CDR1 is SGHRS, CDR2 YFSETQ, per germline. V was pared by 4 bases and J by 6 bases, with 9 bases of the junction left unmatched. The chain joins TRBV5-1 to TRBJ2-3; TRBD1 agrees at 9 bases. This clonotype was sampled from a person aged 18 to 75 in good health. What was sequenced was blood. CDR3 in amino acids: CASSPGQGYFDTQYF. The CDR3 region has the DNA TGCGCCAGCAGCCCCGGACAGGGGTATTTTGATACGCAGTATTTT.